This T cell receptor (beta chain) is from a study of blood T cell repertoires in COVID-19. Whole-study context: Samples representing acute and convalescent COVID-19 were sourced from the United States, Italy and Spain. T cells, B-cell-depleted T cells, or PBMCs provided the cDNA or gDNA that served as material.

In the authors' workflow: Reference gene primers were amplified, and this amplification served to estimate nucleated cell counts. Clones were read by immunoSEQ multiplex PCR, and TCRdb kept only the in-frame ones, dropping some. The V and J calls and the clone size are those of that table, but D and trimming were determined from the DNA. The data hold approximately 98,000 clones, with roughly four fifths observed a single time. CDR3 length: 17 amino acids. Germline CDR1 reads LGHDT; CDR2 reads YNNKEL (reference sequence). The V and J ends lost 1 base and 2 bases, in that order; junction bases with no gene match: 9.

This sequence joins TRBV3-1 (or the pseudogene TRBV3-2) and TRBJ2-5, with 8 bases aligning to TRBD2. Sample: peripheral blood. The source of this sequence is a man in his sixties with acute or convalescent COVID-19. The CDR3, as DNA: TGTGCCAGCAGCCAAGTTCTAGCGGGCCTTCTACAAGAGACCCAGTACTTC. Translating it yields CASSQVLAGLLQETQYF.